The 30 T cell receptor beta chains below all came from one sample that was sequenced in a study of cytomegalovirus exposure and HLA in healthy donors. Vbeta (60) and Jbeta (13) primers were used in the PCR. Clones were sequenced by immunoSEQ multiplex PCR, and TCRdb holds only the in-frame ones, with some missing. The sample includes about 110,000 clones, less than 80% seen only once; the top ten take 2.5% to 3.5%. The sequencing input was PBMCs. These TCRs come from a woman in her 40s in good health and CMV-seronegative.

The rearrangement links TRBV7-7 to TRBJ2-7, with a tentative D call TRBD2 (6 bases). The V gene's germline CDR1 is SSHAT and CDR2 FNYEAQ (reference sequence). CDR3 length: 14 residues. Trimming left V 1 base short and J 3 bases short, with 10 bases between. The CDR3 DNA reads TGTGCCAGCAGCTTAGTATCCGGGAGCTACGAGCAGTACTTC. Protein: CASSLVSGSYEQYF.

This clone was seen just once. The chain employs TRBV28 and TRBJ1-2; 7 bases align to TRBD1. Germline V gives CDR1 MDHEN, CDR2 SYDVKM. This CDR3 contains 12 residues. After removal of 3 bases from V and 5 bases from J, the junction contained 0 bases not matched to a gene. The CDR3 DNA is TGTGCCAGCAGTTTGGGACAGTATGGCTACACCTTC. Amino acid sequence: CASSLGQYGYTF.

By share of the sample, this clone is medium-sized. V and J are TRBV4-3 and TRBJ2-2; TRBD1 matches 7 bases. The CDR3 is 17 residues long. Germline loops: CDR1 LGHNA, CDR2 YSLEER. The junction had 7 bases not matched to a gene; V was cut back by 3 bases and J by 0 bases. CDR3: CASSQDRFSANTGELFF. DNA of the CDR3: TGCGCCAGCAGCCAGGACAGGTTTTCCGCGAACACCGGGGAGCTGTTTTTT.

The chain links TRBV21-1 to TRBJ2-2; the table's D call, TRBD2, was not checked against the DNA. TRBV21-1 is a documented pseudogene. This CDR3 region has 20 residues. CDR3 sequence reads: CASSKAGIAGEQESTGELFF. DNA for the CDR3: TGTGCCAGCAGCAAAGCAGGGATAGCGGGAGAGCAGGAGAGCACCGGGGAGCTGTTTTTT.

The chain couples TRBV4-3 to TRBJ1-5; the D is unclear. This CDR3 is 13 amino acids long. Between the trimmed V and J ends, which lost 4 bases and 3 bases, there was a span of 7 bases. Germline assignment: CDR1 LGHNA and CDR2 YSLEER. As DNA, the CDR3 is TGCGCCAGCAGCCGACACCTCAATCAGCCCCAGCATTTT. Amino acid sequence: CASSRHLNQPQHF.

This chain connects TRBV7-7 to TRBJ2-7; TRBD2 agrees at 8 bases. This CDR3 comprises 14 residues. V gave up 4 bases and J gave up 6 bases; unmatched junction bases: 8. In germline, CDR1 is SSHAT, CDR2 FNYEAQ (reference sequence). CDR3 region: CASSSGLGAAEQYF. CDR3 coding DNA: TGTGCCAGCAGCTCGGGACTAGGGGCCGCCGAGCAGTACTTC.

The genes are TRBV5-6 and TRBJ1-1, with TRBD1 identical over 9 bases. The J segment lost 6 bases and the V segment lost 2 bases, leaving 5 bases of the junction unmatched. The CDR3 covers 14 residues. CDR1 SGHDT and CDR2 YYEEEE come from the germline V gene. CDR3 bases: TGTGCCAGCAGCTTAGCTGACAGGGGGTCTGAAGCTTTCTTT. This sequence encodes CASSLADRGSEAFF.

This chain links TRBV7-9 with TRBJ2-7; 8 bases line up with TRBD2. Germline V gene sequence: CDR1 SEHNR, CDR2 FQNEAQ (reference sequence). V lost 3 bases, J lost 1 base, and 2 bases stayed unmatched. There are 14 residues in the CDR3. This CDR3 is CASSLGGGSYEQYF. Written as DNA, the CDR3 is TGTGCCAGCAGCTTGGGCGGGGGGTCCTACGAGCAGTACTTC.

This chain joins TRBV28 and TRBJ1-5; D possibly corresponds to TRBD1 (6 bases). The CDR3 contains 17 residues. V lost 4 bases, J lost 4 bases, and 20 bases lay in between. CDR1 and CDR2 (germline): MDHEN, SYDVKM. The CDR3 reads CASSSSLRGDPNQPQHF. DNA for the CDR3: TGTGCCAGCAGTTCTTCCCTCAGGGGTGACCCAAATCAGCCCCAGCATTTT.

The genes are TRBV28 and TRBJ2-7, with TRBD2 matching 7 bases. Trimming removed 6 bases from V and 2 bases from J; junction bases left unmatched: 7. CDR1 and CDR2 (germline): MDHEN, SYDVKM. This CDR3 spans 14 amino acids. The CDR3 region is CASRGPSGTYEQYF. The CDR3 DNA is TGTGCCAGCAGGGGTCCAAGCGGGACCTACGAGCAGTACTTC. The full variable domain, with the rest looked up from reference TRBV28 and TRBJ2-7, is DVKVTQSSRYLVKRTGEKVFLECVQDMDHENMFWYRQDPGLGLRLIYFSYDVKMKEKGDIPEGYSVSREKKERFSLILESASTNQTSMYLCASRGPSGTYEQYFGPGTRLTVT.

The V gene is TRBV10-2, the J gene TRBJ1-4; the match to TRBD1 covers 8 bases. The CDR3 runs 13 residues. Germline lookup yields CDR1 WSHSY and CDR2 SAAADI. V shed 8 bases, J shed 3 bases, and the junction held 2 bases outside the gene matches. CDR3 DNA: TGCGCCAGCCGGACAGGGTCTAATGAAAAACTGTTTTTT. Amino acids: CASRTGSNEKLFF.

The chain uses TRBV11-2 and TRBJ2-7; no definite D call. Trimming left V 4 bases short and J 3 bases short, with 10 bases between. The CDR3 loop spans 13 amino acids. Germline assignment: CDR1 SGHAT and CDR2 FQNNGV. The CDR3 here is CASSSDHSYEQYF. CDR3 nucleotide sequence: TGTGCCAGCAGCTCTGACCACAGCTACGAGCAGTACTTC.

As concerns this clone: Other DNA sequences in the sample encode the same CDR3. The genes are TRBV27 and TRBJ2-3; 12 positions match TRBD2. This CDR3 spans 18 amino acids. Germline V gene sequence: CDR1 MNHEY, CDR2 SMNVEV (reference sequence). J gave up 1 base and V 3 bases, and 8 bases lay outside the gene matches. DNA of the CDR3: TGTGCCAGCAGTTTGGGGCTAGCGGGAGGGCCTCGCACAGATACGCAGTATTTT. It is translated as CASSLGLAGGPRTDTQYF.

This chain connects TRBV7-6 to TRBJ2-2; D is possibly TRBD2 (5 bases). The CDR3 totals 15 residues. V lost 3 bases, J lost 5 bases, and 13 bases lay in between. The germline V gene has CDR1 SGHVS and CDR2 FNYEAQ. As DNA, the CDR3 is TGTGCCAGCAGCTTGAGCCGGGATGCAACCGGGGAGCTGTTTTTT. It codes for CASSLSRDATGELFF.

The chain links TRBV6-6 to TRBJ2-2; possible D gene TRBD1, 7 bases. Germline CDR1 MNHNY, CDR2 SVGAGI (reference sequence). The CDR3 is 14 amino acids. V lost 6 bases and J 5 bases, leaving 13 bases between the germline ends. CDR3 coding DNA: TGTGCCAGCAGGGCGGGACAGCCGACCGGGGAGCTGTTTTTT. The encoded protein is CASRAGQPTGELFF.

This sequence joins TRBV28 and TRBJ1-5, with 8 bases lining up with TRBD1. The CDR3 is 15 residues long. V trimming: 6 bases; J trimming: 7 bases; junction bases outside the gene matches: 11. Germline loops: CDR1 MDHEN, CDR2 SYDVKM. CDR3 sequence reads: CASRPLTGGGQPQHF. CDR3 nucleotides: TGTGCCAGCAGACCCTTAACAGGGGGGGGGCAGCCCCAGCATTTT.

The genes are TRBV19 and TRBJ1-4; 10 bases are a match to TRBD1. Germline assignment: CDR1 LNHDA and CDR2 SQIVND (reference sequence). The CDR3 is 15 residues long. The V gene end was trimmed by 5 bases and the J gene end by 6 bases; junction bases not matched to a gene: 6. DNA for the CDR3: TGTGCCAGTAGTGAGACAGGGGGCCCGGATGAAAAACTGTTTTTT. Amino acid sequence: CASSETGGPDEKLFF.

V gene TRBV6-5 combines with J gene TRBJ1-5; maybe TRBD1 (5 bases). The CDR3 totals 13 residues. The V end was cut by 2 bases, the J end by 6 bases, with 8 bases between. Germline V gene data show CDR1 as MNHEY and CDR2 as SVGAGI. DNA of the CDR3: TGTGCCAGCAGTTACGACGGGGGTCAGCCCCAGCATTTT. It is translated as CASSYDGGQPQHF.

The chain recombines TRBV5-1 with TRBJ1-4; possibly TRBD1 for D (5 bases). Between the trimmed V and J ends, which lost 2 bases and 4 bases, there was a span of 9 bases. The germline V gene encodes CDR1 SGHRS and CDR2 YFSETQ. The CDR3 covers 14 residues. The CDR3 sequence is CASSFGGSNEKLFF. The DNA for the CDR3 is TGCGCCAGCAGCTTCGGGGGGAGTAATGAAAAACTGTTTTTT.

The chain has TRBV7-2 and TRBJ2-1, with 7 bases fitting TRBD1. The CDR3 contains 13 residues. CDR1 SGHTA and CDR2 FQGNSA come from the germline V gene. Losses at the gene ends were 10 bases for V and 2 bases for J; bases not matched to a gene: 5. The CDR3 DNA reads as TGTGCCACCTCAGGGGGACCCTACAATGAGCAGTTCTTC. This gives the protein CATSGGPYNEQFF.

This clone occurred once. The rearrangement uses TRBV19 and TRBJ2-3; 8 bases line up with TRBD2. Germline V CDR1 and CDR2: LNHDA, SQIVND (reference sequence). The CDR3 is 13 amino acids. The V gene end was trimmed by 3 bases and the J gene end by 8 bases; junction bases not matched to a gene: 4. The CDR3 DNA reads TGTGCCAGTAGTATCTCCGGGGGGGTTACGCAGTATTTT. This codes for CASSISGGVTQYF. Based on the CDR3 plus reference TRBV19 and TRBJ2-3, the full variable domain is DGGITQSPKYLFRKEGQNVTLSCEQNLNHDAMYWYRQDPGQGLRLIYYSQIVNDFQKGDIAEGYSVSREKKESFPLTVTSAQKNPTAFYLCASSISGGVTQYFGPGTRLTVL.

V gene TRBV2 combines with J gene TRBJ2-5; 13 bases agree with TRBD2. This CDR3 comprises 15 residues. The germline gives CDR1 SNHLY, CDR2 FYNNEI. V was pared by 7 bases and J by 5 bases, with 7 bases of the junction left unmatched. DNA of the CDR3: TGTGCCAGCAAGGGACTAGCGGGAAGGTGGGAGACCCAGTACTTC. It encodes CASKGLAGRWETQYF.

In this sample, this clone turned up a few times. The chain joins TRBV7-9 to TRBJ1-2, with 10 bases fitting TRBD1. This CDR3 contains 17 residues. Germline V lookup: CDR1 SEHNR, CDR2 FQNEAQ (reference sequence). J gave up 2 bases and V 6 bases, and 12 bases lay outside the gene matches. CDR3 residues: CASRERDRGASNYGYTF. CDR3 coding DNA: TGTGCCAGCAGGGAGAGGGACAGGGGCGCATCCAACTATGGCTACACCTTC.

In regard to this clone: No conserved phenylalanine or tryptophan is present at the end of the CDR3, so a read error is the likely explanation. It is unclear where the CDR3 begins or ends on the DNA, so no DNA is shown, and the CDR3 is as TCRdb lists it. The chain has TRBV27 and TRBJ2-4; the tabulated D call, TRBD2, remains unverified against the DNA. The CDR3 has 10 residues if both end residues are counted. Germline V CDR1 and CDR2: MNHEY, SMNVEV (reference sequence). The CDR3 sequence: CASSAGVNLI.

V usage is TRBV29-1 and J usage is TRBJ2-2, with a possible D match to TRBD2 (6 bases). The CDR3 has 14 amino acids. V shed 7 bases and J shed 3 bases, with 15 bases lying between them. Germline CDR1 SQVTM, CDR2 ANQGSEA. The CDR3 sequence is CSGTLGEDTGELFF. In DNA form, the CDR3 reads TGCAGCGGGACCCTAGGGGAGGACACCGGGGAGCTGTTTTTT.

V and J are TRBV7-2 and TRBJ2-7, with 11 bases aligning to TRBD2. V dropped 5 bases and J dropped 2; count of bases not matched to a gene: 5. The length of the CDR3 is 15 residues. Germline V lookup: CDR1 SGHTA, CDR2 FQGNSA. CDR3 in amino acids: CASSLGTSGTYEQYF. The CDR3 coding sequence is TGTGCCAGCAGCCTAGGGACTAGCGGAACCTACGAGCAGTACTTC.

V is TRBV9 and J is TRBJ2-7; perhaps TRBD1 as D (6 bases). This CDR3 has 15 amino acids. Germline CDR1 is SGDLS and CDR2 is YYNGEE. With 0 bases removed from V and 1 base from J, the gap between germline ends came to 11 bases. Here the CDR3 reads CASSVATGQSYEQYF. The CDR3 DNA reads as TGTGCCAGCAGCGTAGCTACAGGACAGTCCTACGAGCAGTACTTC.

This chain connects TRBV5-6 to TRBJ1-6, with D possibly TRBD1 on 6 matching bases. Germline V gives CDR1 SGHDT, CDR2 YYEEEE. The CDR3 is 15 residues long. The germline V and J ends were trimmed by 2 bases and 5 bases, with 11 bases remaining between them. The CDR3 region is CASSFGQPNNSPLHF. DNA of the CDR3: TGTGCCAGCAGCTTCGGACAGCCCAATAATTCACCCCTCCACTTT.

The chain has TRBV18 and TRBJ2-2; 8 bases are shared with TRBD2. Per germline, CDR1 KGHSH and CDR2 LQKENI. V trimming: 6 bases; J trimming: 0 bases; junction bases outside the gene matches: 6. The CDR3 totals 16 residues. The CDR3 nucleotides are TGTGCCAGCTCGATAGCGGGGAAGGCGAACACCGGGGAGCTGTTTTTT. Protein product: CASSIAGKANTGELFF.

J is TRBJ2-3 and V is TRBV6-1; maybe TRBD2 (6 bases). The CDR3 sequence is 14 residues long. V was trimmed by 6 bases and J by 5 bases, leaving 15 bases between them. Per germline, CDR1 MNHNS and CDR2 SASEGT. CDR3 sequence reads: CASSYRDFKDTQYF. The CDR3, as DNA: TGTGCCAGCAGCTACCGGGACTTTAAAGATACGCAGTATTTT.